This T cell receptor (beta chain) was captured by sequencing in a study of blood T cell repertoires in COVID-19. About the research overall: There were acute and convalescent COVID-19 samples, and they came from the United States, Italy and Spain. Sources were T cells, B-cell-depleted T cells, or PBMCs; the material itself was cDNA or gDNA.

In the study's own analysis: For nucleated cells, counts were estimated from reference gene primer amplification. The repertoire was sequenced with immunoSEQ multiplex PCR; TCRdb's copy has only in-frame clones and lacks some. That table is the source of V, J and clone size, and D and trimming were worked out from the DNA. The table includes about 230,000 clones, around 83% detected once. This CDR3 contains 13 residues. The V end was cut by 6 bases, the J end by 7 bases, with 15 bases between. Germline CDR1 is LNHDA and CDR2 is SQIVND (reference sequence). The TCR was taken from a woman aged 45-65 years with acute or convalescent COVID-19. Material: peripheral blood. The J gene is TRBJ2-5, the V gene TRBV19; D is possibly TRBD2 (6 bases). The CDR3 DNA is TGTGCCAGTAGCCCTGGACCCGGGGGGACCCAGTACTTC. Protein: CASSPGPGGTQYF.